These 24 T cell receptor beta chains came from one sample sequenced in a study of tumor-infiltrating lymphocytes in primary liver carcinoma. The researchers produced TCR beta cDNA from 400 to 650 ng total RNA with a constant-region primer. Modified slightly, ARM-PCR produced TCR beta libraries over three nested multiplex PCR rounds. With TRBV1-TRBV30 forward primers and a C-beta reverse primer, the first two PCR rounds were run for nine to eleven cycles each. TCRdb independently ran MiXCR on the multiplex PCR reads; one entry per CDR3 protein. The table lists about 130,000 distinct CDR3 sequences, 50% to 80% of them singletons, with 8.4% in the top ten. Investigators took RNA and DNA out together from approximately 22-30 mg of unsorted bulk tissue. Sequenced input: liver tumor tissue from sampling region 3. The subset here: tumor region T3, left-lateral pole. All receptors come from a woman aged 60-75 years with primary liver carcinoma and hepatitis B virus infection.

This clonotype appeared many times. The chain couples TRBV4-2 to TRBJ2-1, with 7 bases fitting TRBD2. Germline-derived CDR1 and CDR2 are LGHNA and YNFKEQ. The CDR3 has 16 residues. Trimming at V came to 0 bases and at J to 8 bases, leaving 10 bases not matched to a gene. This chain's CDR3 is CASSQDMVGEGDEQFF. The DNA for the CDR3 is TGTGCCAGCAGCCAAGATATGGTTGGGGAGGGCGATGAGCAGTTCTTC.

A note on this clonotype: Since a much larger clone is just one base distant, this may be a read error. This chain uses TRBV5-4 with TRBJ2-1; TRBD1 agrees at 8 bases. The CDR3 is made up of 14 amino acids. Germline CDR1 is SGHNT and CDR2 is YYREEE (reference sequence). CDR3 nucleotide sequence: TGTGCCAGCAGCCCTACAGGGGGGAACAATGAGCGGTTCTTC. This gives the protein CASSPTGGNNERFF.

This clonotype was picked up a small number of times. Since a much larger clone is just one base distant, this may be a read error. V usage is TRBV12-3 or TRBV12-4 and J usage is TRBJ1-3; D might be TRBD1 (5 bases). The CDR3 runs to 15 residues. CDR3 in amino acids: CAGSSGGISGNTIYF. The CDR3 nucleotides are TGTGCCGGCAGTTCCGGGGGGATCTCTGGAAACACCATATATTTT.

V is TRBV12-3 or TRBV12-4 and J is TRBJ1-1, with D perhaps matching TRBD1 (6 bases). V lost 4 bases, J lost 5 bases, and 14 bases lay in between. The CDR3 contains 14 residues. The CDR3 DNA reads as TGTGCCAGCAGTTCGGCAGACAGGAGTACTGAAGCTTTCTTT. Its protein is CASSSADRSTEAFF.

The chain is built from TRBV4-1 and TRBJ2-3; unclear D gene. The CDR3 runs to 14 residues. In germline, CDR1 is MGHRA, CDR2 YSYEKL. V was trimmed by 10 bases and J by 3 bases, leaving 17 bases between them. CDR3 protein: CANSQTIGTDTQYF. CDR3 DNA: TGCGCCAACAGTCAGACGATCGGAACAGATACGCAGTATTTT.

V usage is TRBV7-9 and J usage is TRBJ2-7; D remains unclear. The CDR3 runs to 12 residues. The germline V gene encodes CDR1 SEHNR and CDR2 FQNEAQ (reference sequence). Trimming left V 5 bases short and J 4 bases short, with 9 bases between. The CDR3 here is CASSMHGYEQYF. In nucleotides, the CDR3 is TGTGCCAGCAGCATGCATGGTTACGAGCAGTACTTC.

This clonotype was observed at least ten times. The V and J genes are TRBV28 and TRBJ2-7; D perhaps matches TRBD1 (5 bases). CDR3 size: 12 residues. In germline, CDR1 is MDHEN, CDR2 SYDVKM. V shed 6 bases and J shed 5 bases, with 11 bases lying between them. The CDR3 DNA reads TGTGCCAGCAGCATAGACAGAAACGAGCAGTACTTC. It specifies CASSIDRNEQYF.

Remarks on this clonotype: This may be a read error, as it is one base from a much larger clone. The chain couples TRBV5-1 to TRBJ2-7; 9 bases agree with TRBD1. Germline CDR1 and CDR2: SGHRS and YFSETQ. The CDR3 contains 13 residues. J gave up 6 bases and V 2 bases, and 3 bases lay outside the gene matches. CDR3 region: CASSFGTGIEQYF. In nucleotides, the CDR3 is TGCGCCAGCAGCTTCGGGACAGGGATCGAGCAGTACTTC.

Ten or more counts support this clonotype. The chain uses TRBV6-1 and TRBJ2-3; D is perhaps TRBD2 (6 bases). From germline, CDR1 is MNHNS and CDR2 SASEGT. V lost 6 bases to trimming and J lost 0 bases, with 13 bases between them. The CDR3 consists of 15 residues. CDR3 bases: TGTGCCAGCAGAACCCAGCGGGCTAGCACAGATACGCAGTATTTT. Protein: CASRTQRASTDTQYF.

In this sample, this clonotype turned up a few times. V usage is TRBV29-1 and J usage is TRBJ1-5; the D is unclear. Looked up from germline, CDR1 is SQVTM and CDR2 is ANQGSEA. V gave up 2 bases and J gave up 12 bases, with 11 bases separating them. This CDR3 is built from 11 residues. The CDR3 reads CSVESGEGQHF. CDR3 sequence (DNA): TGCAGCGTTGAAAGCGGAGAGGGCCAGCATTTT.

A remark on this clonotype: At one of its ends the junction is not consistent with the germline gene, which may arise from a read error. This chain connects TRBV7-2 to TRBJ2-1; 11 bases map to TRBD2. This CDR3 is 17 amino acids long. CDR1 is SGHTA and CDR2 is FQGNSA in the germline V gene. The CDR3 coding sequence is TGTGCCAGTAGCTTGGGATTGCTAGCGGGAGGTGGTAATGAGCAGTTCTTC. This translates into CASSLGLLAGGGNEQFF. The variable domain in full, completed from reference TRBV7-2 and TRBJ2-1, reads GAGVSQSPSNKVTEKGKDVELRCDPISGHTALYWYRQSLGQGLEFLIYFQGNSAPDKSGLPSDRFSAERTGGSVSTLTIQRTQQEDSAVYLCASSLGLLAGGGNEQFFGPGTRLTVL.

With regard to this clonotype: The CDR3 ends on some other residue instead of the conserved phenylalanine or tryptophan, so this is likely a read error. The CDR3 reads CASRNPSGWLWSSTNTQYL. For the CDR3, the DNA is TGTGCCAGCAGAAATCCTAGCGGTTGGCTTTGGTCTAGCACAAATACCCAGTATTTA. The chain combines TRBV6-2 or TRBV6-3 with TRBJ2-3; 7 nucleotides match TRBD2. Germline lookup yields CDR1 MNHEY and CDR2 SVGEGT. This CDR3 is 19 amino acids long.

Worth noting for this clonotype: One end of the junction is discordant with germline, which a read error may explain. The chain has TRBV11-2 and TRBJ2-1; TRBD2 is a possible D gene (5 bases). CDR3 length: 14 amino acids. Looked up from germline, CDR1 is SGHAT and CDR2 is FQNNGV. The CDR3 region is CASSLGSGYNEQLF. DNA of the CDR3: TGTGCTAGCAGCTTGGGGTCGGGGTACAATGAGCAGCTCTTC.

In its sample, this clonotype was seen many times. The chain is built from TRBV29-1 and TRBJ2-7; 8 bases match TRBD1. Per the germline V gene, CDR1 is SQVTM and CDR2 is ANQGSEA. This CDR3 region has 14 residues. After removal of 3 bases from V and 3 bases from J, the junction contained 7 bases not matched to a gene. CDR3 amino acids: CSVDSRTGGYEQYF. As DNA, the CDR3 is TGCAGCGTTGACAGTCGCACAGGGGGCTACGAGCAGTACTTC.

Comments on this clonotype: Because it lacks the conserved phenylalanine or tryptophan at the end, this CDR3 is likely a read error. The limits of the CDR3 on the DNA are not certain, so only TCRdb's listed CDR3 is given. The V call is TRBV12-3 or TRBV12-4, the J call TRBJ2-2. The CDR3 is 14 residues long, counting both termini. CDR3 residues: CASSLTANTGELFS.

This clonotype appeared once. This clone may be a read error of a much larger clone one base away. The chain combines TRBV5-1 with TRBJ2-7; TRBD1 matches at 8 bases. Trimming at V came to 1 base and at J to 6 bases, leaving 6 bases not matched to a gene. Looked up from germline, CDR1 is SGHRS and CDR2 is YFSETQ. This CDR3 has 14 residues. This chain's CDR3 is CASSLTGGTCEQYF. CDR3 nucleotide sequence: TGCGCCAGCAGCTTGACAGGGGGTACCTGCGAGCAGTACTTC.

As concerns this clonotype: The CDR3 carries no conserved terminal phenylalanine or tryptophan, so it likely arises from a read error. The CDR3 reads CVSSFGRTSTDTQYY. CDR3 in DNA: TGTGTCAGCAGCTTCGGGCGGACCAGCACAGATACGCAGTATTAT. The chain carries TRBV11-2 and TRBJ2-3; D remains unclear. Germline V lookup: CDR1 SGHAT, CDR2 FQNNGV. The CDR3 runs to 15 residues.

Concerning this clonotype: With a much larger clone just one base away, this may be a read error. J is TRBJ1-3 and V is TRBV12-3 or TRBV12-4; tentative D call: TRBD1 (5 bases). The CDR3 spans 15 residues. The CDR3: CASSSGGISGNTIHF. The CDR3 region has the DNA TGTGCCAGCAGTTCCGGGGGGATCTCTGGAAACACCATACATTTT.

This clonotype was observed many times. This chain uses TRBV7-9 with TRBJ1-5; no firm D call. The V and J ends lost 3 bases and 9 bases respectively, with 9 bases between them. This CDR3 is built from 12 residues. Germline V CDR1 and CDR2: SEHNR, FQNEAQ (reference sequence). CDR3 nucleotides: TGTGCCAGCAGCTTGAGCCCGGGGCCCCAGCATTTT. Translating gives CASSLSPGPQHF.

This clonotype was recorded many times. V gene TRBV4-2 combines with J gene TRBJ2-5, with 7 bases matching TRBD2. The CDR3 length is 19 residues. Germline V gene sequence: CDR1 LGHNA, CDR2 YNFKEQ. V shed 2 bases and J 2 bases; nucleotides not matched to a gene: 17. CDR3 sequence reads: CASSQRAPTGGSSQETQYF. The CDR3 nucleotides read TGTGCCAGCAGCCAAAGGGCCCCCACGGGAGGAAGCAGTCAAGAGACCCAGTACTTC.

This clonotype was seen many times. The rearrangement joins TRBV28 to TRBJ1-4; perhaps TRBD1 as D (5 bases). The CDR3 has 14 residues. Germline V lookup: CDR1 MDHEN, CDR2 SYDVKM. Trimming removed 6 bases at V and 0 bases at J, with 8 bases between. The CDR3 DNA is TGTGCCAGCAGCGGGACCTCAACTAATGAAAAACTGTTTTTT. This translates into CASSGTSTNEKLFF.

This clonotype was picked up many times. This chain joins TRBV6-6 and TRBJ1-4; weak D call: TRBD1 (6 bases). V was clipped by 5 bases and J by 10 bases, with 8 bases between them. The CDR3 runs 11 residues. Per the germline V gene, CDR1 is MNHNY and CDR2 is SVGAGI (reference sequence). DNA for the CDR3: TGTGCCAGCAGTCAAGGGGGAAAACTGTTTTTT. This sequence encodes CASSQGGKLFF.

As to this clonotype: The junction shows a germline mismatch at one end, possibly a read error. The rearrangement joins TRBV7-8 to TRBJ2-4, with 7 bases identical to TRBD1. The germline CDR1 and CDR2 sequences are SGHVS and FQNEAQ. The CDR3 spans 14 residues. CDR3 DNA sequence: TGTGCCAGCAGCCAGGGGACAGCCAAAAACATTCGGTACTTC. Amino acids: CASSQGTAKNIRYF.

This clonotype was found many times. The chain couples TRBV6-1 to TRBJ2-4; 8 bases map to TRBD1. The germline V gene has CDR1 MNHNS and CDR2 SASEGT. Trimming took 4 bases from V and 9 from J; bases not matched to a gene: 8. The CDR3 is 14 amino acids. Here the CDR3 reads CASSVDRVSGIQYF. The CDR3 region has the DNA TGTGCCAGCAGTGTGGACAGGGTTTCTGGCATTCAGTACTTC.